Only one count was recorded for the clone carrying this TCR beta chain. Its specificity is unknown. In the PCR, 60 Vbeta and 13 Jbeta primers were used. Assay used: immunoSEQ multiplex PCR; TCRdb lists only in-frame clones, some missing. The profile covers about 67,000 clones, with 75% to 90% appearing a single time and roughly 12% taken by the ten largest. The data originate from a study of cytomegalovirus exposure and HLA in healthy donors. Findings of the study overall: Later analysis showed TCR association rates varying by HLA locus, highest for DRB1 and lowest for HLA-C.

In germline, CDR1 is MNHEY, CDR2 SMNVEV (reference sequence). The CDR3 length is 15 residues. Trimming removed 3 bases at V and 5 bases at J, with 17 bases between. The sequencing sample was made of PBMCs. This chain joins TRBV27 and TRBJ2-7; tentative D call: TRBD1 (5 bases). This receptor was taken from a woman aged 25 to 39 in good health and CMV-seropositive. The CDR3 protein is CASSFSQGRPHEQYF. Written as DNA, the CDR3 is TGTGCCAGCAGTTTCAGCCAGGGAAGGCCCCACGAGCAGTACTTC.